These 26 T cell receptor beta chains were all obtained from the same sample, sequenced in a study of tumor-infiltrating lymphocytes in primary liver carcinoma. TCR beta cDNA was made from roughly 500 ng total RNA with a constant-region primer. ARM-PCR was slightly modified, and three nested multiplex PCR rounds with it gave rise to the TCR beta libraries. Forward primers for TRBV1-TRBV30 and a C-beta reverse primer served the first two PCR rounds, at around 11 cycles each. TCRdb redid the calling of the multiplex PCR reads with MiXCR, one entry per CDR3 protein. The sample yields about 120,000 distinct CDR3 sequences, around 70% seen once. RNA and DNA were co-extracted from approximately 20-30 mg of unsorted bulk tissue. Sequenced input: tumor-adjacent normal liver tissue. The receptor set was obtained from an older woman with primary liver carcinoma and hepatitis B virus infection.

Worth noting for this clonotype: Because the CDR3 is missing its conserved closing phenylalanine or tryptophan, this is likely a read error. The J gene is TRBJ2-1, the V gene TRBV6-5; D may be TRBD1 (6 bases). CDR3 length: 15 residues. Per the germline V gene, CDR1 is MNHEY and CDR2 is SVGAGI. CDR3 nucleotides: TGTGCCAGCAGTCCCGGACAGCCGACCTACAACGAGCAGTTCATC. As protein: CASSPGQPTYNEQFI.

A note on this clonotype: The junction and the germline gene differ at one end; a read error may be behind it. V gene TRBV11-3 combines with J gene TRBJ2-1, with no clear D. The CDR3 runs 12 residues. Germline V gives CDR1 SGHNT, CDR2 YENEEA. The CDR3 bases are TGTACCAGCAGCTCCAGATTCGATGAGCAGTTCTTC. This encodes CTSSSRFDEQFF.

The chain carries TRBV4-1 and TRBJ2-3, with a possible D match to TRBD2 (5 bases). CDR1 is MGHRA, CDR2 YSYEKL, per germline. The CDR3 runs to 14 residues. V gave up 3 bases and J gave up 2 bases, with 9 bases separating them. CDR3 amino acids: CASSQLGATDTQYF. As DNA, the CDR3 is TGCGCCAGCAGCCAGTTGGGAGCCACAGATACGCAGTATTTT.

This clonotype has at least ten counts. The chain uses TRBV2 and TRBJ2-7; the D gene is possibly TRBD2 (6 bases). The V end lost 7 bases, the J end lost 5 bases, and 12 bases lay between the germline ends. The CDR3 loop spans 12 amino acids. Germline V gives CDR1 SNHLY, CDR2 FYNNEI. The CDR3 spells CASNSGAHEQYF. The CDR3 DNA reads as TGTGCCAGCAATAGCGGAGCCCACGAGCAGTACTTC.

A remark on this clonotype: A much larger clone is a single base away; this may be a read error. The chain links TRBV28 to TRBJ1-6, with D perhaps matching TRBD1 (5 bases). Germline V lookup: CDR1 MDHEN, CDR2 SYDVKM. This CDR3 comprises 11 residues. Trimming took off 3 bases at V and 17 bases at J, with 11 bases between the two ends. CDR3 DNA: TGTGCCAGCAGTTTTTCCAGGGTCATCCACTTT. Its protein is CASSFSRVIHF.

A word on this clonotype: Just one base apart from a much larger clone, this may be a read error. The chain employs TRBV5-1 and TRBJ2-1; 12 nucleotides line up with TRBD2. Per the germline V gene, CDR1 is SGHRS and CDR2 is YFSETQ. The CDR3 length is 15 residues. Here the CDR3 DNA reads TGCACCAGCCTCACCACTAGCGGGAGGTGTAATGAGCAGTTCTTC. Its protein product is CTSLTTSGRCNEQFF.

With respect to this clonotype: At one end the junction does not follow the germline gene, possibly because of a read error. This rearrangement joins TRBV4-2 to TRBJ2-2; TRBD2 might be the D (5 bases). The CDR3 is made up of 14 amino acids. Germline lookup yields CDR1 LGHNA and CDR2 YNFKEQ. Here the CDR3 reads CDSSQYSRTGEMFF. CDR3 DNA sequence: TGTGACAGCAGCCAATATAGTCGCACCGGGGAGATGTTTTTT.

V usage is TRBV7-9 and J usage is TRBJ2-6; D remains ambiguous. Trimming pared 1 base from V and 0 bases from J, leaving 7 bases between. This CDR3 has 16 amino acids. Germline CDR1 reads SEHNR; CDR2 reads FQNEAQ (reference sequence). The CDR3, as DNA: TGTGCCAGCAGCTTAGGGGAAGGCTCTGGGGCCAACGTCCTGACTTTC. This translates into CASSLGEGSGANVLTF.

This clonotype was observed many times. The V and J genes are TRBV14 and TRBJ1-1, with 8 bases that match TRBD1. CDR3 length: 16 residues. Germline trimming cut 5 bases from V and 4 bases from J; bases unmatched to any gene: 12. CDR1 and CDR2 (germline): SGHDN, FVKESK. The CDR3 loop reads CASSTHFRGRGTEAFF. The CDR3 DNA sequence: TGTGCCAGCAGCACTCACTTCAGGGGGCGAGGCACTGAAGCTTTCTTT.

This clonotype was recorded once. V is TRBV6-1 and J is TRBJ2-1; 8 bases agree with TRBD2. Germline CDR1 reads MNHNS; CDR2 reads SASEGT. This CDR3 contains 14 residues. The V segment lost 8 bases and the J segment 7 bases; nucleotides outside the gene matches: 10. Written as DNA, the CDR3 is TGTGCCAGCCCTGGAGCGGGAGTGCCTAATGAGCAGTTCTTC. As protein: CASPGAGVPNEQFF.

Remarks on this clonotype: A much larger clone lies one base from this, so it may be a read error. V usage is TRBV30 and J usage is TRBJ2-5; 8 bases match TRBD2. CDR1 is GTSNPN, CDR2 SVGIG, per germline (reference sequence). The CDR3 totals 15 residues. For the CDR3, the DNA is TGTGCCTGGAGGGACATATTCCGGGGGGGAGAGACCCGGTACTTC. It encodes CAWRDIFRGGETRYF.

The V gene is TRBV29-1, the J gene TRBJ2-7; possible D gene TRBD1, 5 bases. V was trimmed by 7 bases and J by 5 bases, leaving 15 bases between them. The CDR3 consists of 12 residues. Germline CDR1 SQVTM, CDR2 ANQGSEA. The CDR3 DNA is TGCAGCGCTGGCCCGTGGGGCCACGAGCAGTACTTC. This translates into CSAGPWGHEQYF.

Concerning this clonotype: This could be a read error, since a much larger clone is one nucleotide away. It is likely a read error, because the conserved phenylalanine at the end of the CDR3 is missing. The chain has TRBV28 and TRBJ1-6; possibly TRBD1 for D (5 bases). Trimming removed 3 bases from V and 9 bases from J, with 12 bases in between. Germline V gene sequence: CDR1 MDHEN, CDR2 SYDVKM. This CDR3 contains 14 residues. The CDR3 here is CASSFHGGGSPLHL. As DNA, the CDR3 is TGTGCCAGCAGTTTTCATGGTGGGGGTTCACCCCTCCACTTA.

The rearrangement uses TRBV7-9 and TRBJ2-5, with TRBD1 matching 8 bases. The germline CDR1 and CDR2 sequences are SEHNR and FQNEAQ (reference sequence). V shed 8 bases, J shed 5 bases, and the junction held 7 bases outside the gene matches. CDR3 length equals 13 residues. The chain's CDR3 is CASLRTGPETQYF. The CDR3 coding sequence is TGTGCCAGCCTCCGGACAGGGCCGGAGACCCAGTACTTC.

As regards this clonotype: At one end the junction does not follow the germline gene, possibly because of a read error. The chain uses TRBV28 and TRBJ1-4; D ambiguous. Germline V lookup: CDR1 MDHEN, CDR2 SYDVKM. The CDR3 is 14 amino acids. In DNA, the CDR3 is TGTGCTAGCAGTTTGGGATGGCGCAATGAAAAACTGTTTTTT. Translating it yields CASSLGWRNEKLFF.

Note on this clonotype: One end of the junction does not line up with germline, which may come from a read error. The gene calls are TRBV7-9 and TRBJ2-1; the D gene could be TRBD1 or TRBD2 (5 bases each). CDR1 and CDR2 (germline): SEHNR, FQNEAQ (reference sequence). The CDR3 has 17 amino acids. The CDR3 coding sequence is TGTACCAGCAGCTTCGAGACGGGGCTCGGGGCTCACAATGAGCAGTTCTTC. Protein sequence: CTSSFETGLGAHNEQFF.

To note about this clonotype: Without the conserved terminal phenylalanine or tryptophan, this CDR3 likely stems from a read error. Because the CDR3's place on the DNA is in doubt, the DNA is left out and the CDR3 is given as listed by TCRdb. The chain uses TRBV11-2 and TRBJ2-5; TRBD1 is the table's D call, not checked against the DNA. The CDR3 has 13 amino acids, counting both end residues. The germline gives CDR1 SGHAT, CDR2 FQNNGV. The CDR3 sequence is CASSLGIGDREYL.

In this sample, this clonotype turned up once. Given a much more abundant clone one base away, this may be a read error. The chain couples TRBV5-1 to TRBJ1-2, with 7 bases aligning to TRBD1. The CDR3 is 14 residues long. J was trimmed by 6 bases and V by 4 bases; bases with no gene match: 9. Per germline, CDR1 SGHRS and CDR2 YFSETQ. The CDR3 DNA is TGCGCCAGCAGCCTGAACAGGGGAATGAATGGCTACACCTTC. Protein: CASSLNRGMNGYTF.

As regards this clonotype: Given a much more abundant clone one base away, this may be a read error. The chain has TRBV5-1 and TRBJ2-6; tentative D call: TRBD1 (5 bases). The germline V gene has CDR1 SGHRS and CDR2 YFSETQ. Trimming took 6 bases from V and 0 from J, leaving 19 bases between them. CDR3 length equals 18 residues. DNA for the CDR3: TGCGCCAGCATGCGAGCACCGACAGAAAACTCTGGGGCCAACGTCCTGACTTTC. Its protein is CASMRAPTENSGANVLTF.

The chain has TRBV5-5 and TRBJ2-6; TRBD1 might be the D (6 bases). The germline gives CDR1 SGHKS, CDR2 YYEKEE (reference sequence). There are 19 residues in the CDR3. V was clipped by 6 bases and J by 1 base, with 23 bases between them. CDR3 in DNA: TGTGCCAGCAATCCCGCCCCGGGACATGGGGGATCTGGGGCCAACGTCCTGACTTTC. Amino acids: CASNPAPGHGGSGANVLTF.

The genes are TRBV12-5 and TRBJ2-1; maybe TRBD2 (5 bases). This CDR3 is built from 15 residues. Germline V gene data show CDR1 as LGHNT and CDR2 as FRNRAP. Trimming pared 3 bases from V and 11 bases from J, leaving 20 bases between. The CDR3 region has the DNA TGTGCTAGTGGTTTTGCCTCGGGTGCGGGTAATAAGCAGTTCTTC. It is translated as CASGFASGAGNKQFF.

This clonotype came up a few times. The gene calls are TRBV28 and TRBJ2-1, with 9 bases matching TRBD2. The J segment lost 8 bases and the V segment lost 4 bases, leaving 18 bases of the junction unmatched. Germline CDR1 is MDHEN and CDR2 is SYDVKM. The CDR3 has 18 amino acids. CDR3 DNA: TGTGCCAGCAGTTCTGGAGGCTATGGAGTAGCGGGAGTGGATGAGCAGTTCTTC. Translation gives CASSSGGYGVAGVDEQFF.

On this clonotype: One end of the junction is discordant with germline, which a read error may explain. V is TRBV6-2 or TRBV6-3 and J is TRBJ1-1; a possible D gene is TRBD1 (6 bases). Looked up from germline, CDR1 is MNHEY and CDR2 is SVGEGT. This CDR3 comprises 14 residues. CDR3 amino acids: CVSGETGPNTEPFF. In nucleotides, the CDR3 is TGTGTCAGCGGGGAGACAGGACCCAACACTGAACCTTTCTTT.

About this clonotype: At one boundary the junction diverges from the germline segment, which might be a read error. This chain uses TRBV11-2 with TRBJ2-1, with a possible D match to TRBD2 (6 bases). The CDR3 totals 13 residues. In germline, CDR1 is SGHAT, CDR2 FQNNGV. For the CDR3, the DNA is TGTGCCAGCAGCAGTGGGAGGCACAATGAGCGGTTCTTC. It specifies CASSSGRHNERFF. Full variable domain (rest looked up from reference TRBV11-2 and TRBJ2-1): EAGVAQSPRYKIIEKRQSVAFWCNPISGHATLYWYQQILGQGPKLLIQFQNNGVVDDSQLPKDRFSAERLKGVDSTLKIQPAKLEDSAVYLCASSSGRHNERFFGPGTRLTVL.

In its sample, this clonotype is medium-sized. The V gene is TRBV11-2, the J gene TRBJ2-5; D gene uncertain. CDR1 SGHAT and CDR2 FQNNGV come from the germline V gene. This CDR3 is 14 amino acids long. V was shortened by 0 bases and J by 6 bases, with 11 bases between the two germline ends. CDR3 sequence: CASSLDQVVKTQYF. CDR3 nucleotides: TGTGCCAGCAGCTTAGATCAGGTCGTGAAGACCCAGTACTTC.

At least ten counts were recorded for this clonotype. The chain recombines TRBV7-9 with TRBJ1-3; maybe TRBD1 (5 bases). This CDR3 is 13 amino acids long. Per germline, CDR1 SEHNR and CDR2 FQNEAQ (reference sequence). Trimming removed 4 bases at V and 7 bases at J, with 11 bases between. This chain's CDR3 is CASSWDRGNTIYF. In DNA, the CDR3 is TGTGCCAGCAGCTGGGACCGAGGGAACACCATATATTTT.